What follows are 22 T cell receptor beta chains derived from one specimen sequenced in a study of blood T cell repertoires in COVID-19. Some clones are missing from TCRdb's copy, which holds only in-frame ones; the method was immunoSEQ multiplex PCR. Of fewer than 200,000 clones in the sample, 80% to 90% were seen once. The sequenced sample consisted of PBMCs or T cells enriched from blood (not recorded which). The receptors were gathered from a woman under 30 who had recovered from COVID-19.

V is TRBV19 and J is TRBJ1-1; D is perhaps TRBD1 (5 bases). This CDR3 has 16 amino acids. Germline V gene data show CDR1 as LNHDA and CDR2 as SQIVND (reference sequence). Between the trimmed V and J ends, which lost 6 bases and 1 base, there was a span of 18 bases. In DNA form, the CDR3 reads TGTGCCAGTAGCGATCCCGGGGGTAGAGGGAACACTGAAGCTTTCTTT. Its protein product is CASSDPGGRGNTEAFF.

The CDR3 sequence is CASSWGGGQAFF. The CDR3 bases are TGTGCCAGCAGCTGGGGAGGGGGGCAAGCTTTCTTT. The V gene is TRBV5-6, the J gene TRBJ1-1; D might be TRBD1 (6 bases). V lost 3 bases, J lost 9 bases, and 12 bases lay in between. The CDR3 contains 12 residues. From germline, CDR1 is SGHDT and CDR2 YYEEEE.

The chain is built from TRBV12-3 or TRBV12-4 and TRBJ1-2, with 9 bases aligning to TRBD1. This CDR3 region has 13 residues. Trimming cost V 5 bases and J 4 bases; bases outside gene matches: 2. The CDR3 nucleotides are TGTGCCAGCAGTACAGGGGGCGGCTATGGCTACACCTTC. Translation gives CASSTGGGYGYTF.

The gene calls are TRBV28 and TRBJ2-3; 10 bases are a match to TRBD2. Germline V gives CDR1 MDHEN, CDR2 SYDVKM. The CDR3 contains 15 residues. V trimming: 5 bases; J trimming: 4 bases; junction bases outside the gene matches: 6. As DNA, the CDR3 is TGTGCCAGCAGTCCTCTAGCGGGAGTAGCAGATACGCAGTATTTT. This codes for CASSPLAGVADTQYF.

V gene TRBV4-3 combines with J gene TRBJ2-5; 9 bases fit TRBD2. This CDR3 has 13 amino acids. V lost 4 bases to trimming and J lost 4 bases; unmatched junction nucleotides: 1. Germline V gene sequence: CDR1 LGHNA, CDR2 YSLEER. CDR3 nucleotide sequence: TGCGCCAGCAGCCTTAGCGGGGGAGAGACCCAGTACTTC. Protein: CASSLSGGETQYF.

The V gene is TRBV4-1, the J gene TRBJ2-2; D possibly corresponds to TRBD1 (6 bases). V was trimmed by 6 bases and J by 6 bases, leaving 14 bases between them. The germline V gene has CDR1 MGHRA and CDR2 YSYEKL. The CDR3 consists of 14 residues. Here the CDR3 reads CASSPGHLAGELFF. Written as DNA, the CDR3 is TGCGCCAGCAGTCCGGGACACTTGGCCGGGGAGCTGTTTTTT.

There are a few counts of this clone. This rearrangement joins TRBV27 to TRBJ1-2; 9 bases agree with TRBD1. The CDR3 spans 14 residues. The germline gives CDR1 MNHEY, CDR2 SMNVEV (reference sequence). The junction had 3 bases not matched to a gene; V was cut back by 5 bases and J by 2 bases. The CDR3 sequence is CASSPGTGNYGYTF. CDR3 nucleotide sequence: TGTGCCAGCAGTCCCGGGACAGGGAACTATGGCTACACCTTC.

This clone was counted once. The chain employs TRBV6-5 and TRBJ2-1, with 10 bases matching TRBD2. V lost 1 base and J lost 5; bases outside the gene matches: 5. The CDR3 length is 16 residues. Germline assignment: CDR1 MNHEY and CDR2 SVGAGI. CDR3 protein: CASSYLTSGDNNEQFF. The CDR3 nucleotides are TGTGCCAGCAGTTACTTAACTAGCGGGGATAACAATGAGCAGTTCTTC.

This clone was observed a handful of times. V gene TRBV2 combines with J gene TRBJ2-3; D is unclear. Per germline, CDR1 SNHLY and CDR2 FYNNEI. Trimming pared 3 bases from V and 7 bases from J, leaving 5 bases between. The CDR3 extends over 11 amino acids. The CDR3 protein is CASSELYTQYF. The CDR3 DNA sequence: TGTGCCAGCAGTGAGTTATATACGCAGTATTTT.

This sequence joins TRBV7-8 and TRBJ1-2, with a weak D call TRBD1 (6 bases). The CDR3 is made up of 16 amino acids. CDR1 and CDR2 from the germline V gene are SGHVS and FQNEAQ. V lost 5 bases and J lost 6, with 22 bases in between. CDR3 residues: CASSAPGGQGQDGYTF. The CDR3 DNA is TGTGCCAGCAGCGCCCCGGGGGGACAAGGACAAGATGGCTACACCTTC. Variable domain in full (rest from reference TRBV7-8 and TRBJ1-2): GAGVSQSPRYKVAKRGQDVALRCDPISGHVSLFWYQQALGQGPEFLTYFQNEAQLDKSGLPSDRFFAERPEGSVSTLKIQRTQQEDSAVYLCASSAPGGQGQDGYTFGSGTRLTVV.

V is TRBV5-6 and J is TRBJ2-2; D remains ambiguous. There are 15 residues in the CDR3. Per germline, CDR1 SGHDT and CDR2 YYEEEE. The V gene lost 0 bases and the J gene lost 2 bases, with 8 bases spanning the gap. The CDR3 DNA sequence: TGTGCCAGCAGCTTGGGGCAGATAAACACCGGGGAGCTGTTTTTT. This sequence encodes CASSLGQINTGELFF.

As DNA, the CDR3 is TGTGCCAGCAGTGAGCGGACAGGGGGCTACGAGCAGTACTTC. This encodes CASSERTGGYEQYF. The V and J genes are TRBV6-1 and TRBJ2-7, with 10 bases aligning to TRBD1. In germline, CDR1 is MNHNS, CDR2 SASEGT. The CDR3 runs to 14 residues. V dropped 3 bases and J dropped 3; count of bases not matched to a gene: 2.

The chain carries TRBV28 and TRBJ2-3; no clear D gene. CDR1 is MDHEN, CDR2 SYDVKM, per germline. Trimming removed 1 base from V and 4 bases from J, with 15 bases in between. This CDR3 has 16 residues. The chain's CDR3 is CASSLFQYLGADTQYF. The CDR3 DNA sequence: TGTGCCAGCAGTTTATTCCAGTACCTGGGCGCAGATACGCAGTATTTT.

The rearrangement links TRBV29-1 to TRBJ1-2; 7 nucleotides match TRBD1. The CDR3 has 13 amino acids. The J segment lost 0 bases and the V segment lost 6 bases, leaving 4 bases of the junction unmatched. The germline V gene has CDR1 SQVTM and CDR2 ANQGSEA. CDR3 nucleotides: TGCAGCGTGTGGGACAGCACTAACTATGGCTACACCTTC. This sequence encodes CSVWDSTNYGYTF.

The chain links TRBV11-1 to TRBJ2-3, with 8 bases identical to TRBD2. The CDR3 sequence is 15 residues long. Per germline, CDR1 SGHAT and CDR2 FQDESV (reference sequence). V lost 3 bases to trimming and J lost 2 bases; unmatched junction nucleotides: 4. The CDR3 spells CASSLVGLDTDTQYF. In nucleotides, the CDR3 is TGTGCCAGCAGCTTGGTGGGACTAGACACAGATACGCAGTATTTT.

The chain has TRBV11-2 and TRBJ1-2; no clear D gene. The CDR3 is 13 amino acids. The germline gives CDR1 SGHAT, CDR2 FQNNGV. The V and J ends lost 0 bases and 14 bases respectively, with 16 bases between them. As DNA, the CDR3 is TGTGCCAGCAGCTTAGAGAGGGCCGGAAGTATAACCTTC. Translated: CASSLERAGSITF.

This chain uses TRBV19 with TRBJ1-2, with D perhaps TRBD1 (5 bases). The germline V gene encodes CDR1 LNHDA and CDR2 SQIVND (reference sequence). Trimming removed 2 bases from V and 8 bases from J, with 15 bases in between. The CDR3 loop spans 14 amino acids. The CDR3: CASSIPGKRVGYTF. The CDR3 DNA reads TGTGCCAGTAGTATACCAGGGAAAAGGGTCGGCTACACCTTC.

The chain uses TRBV4-3 and TRBJ2-6, with TRBD1 matching over 10 bases. The CDR3 runs to 19 residues. Per germline, CDR1 LGHNA and CDR2 YSLEER. The ends lost 2 bases at V and 4 bases at J; junction bases unmatched: 11. Here the CDR3 DNA reads TGCGCCAGCAGCCAATTCCCAGAGACAGGGGGCAACGGGGCCAACGTCCTGACTTTC. Protein product: CASSQFPETGGNGANVLTF.

The chain recombines TRBV2 with TRBJ2-7, with D possibly TRBD2 on 6 matching bases. Trimming stripped 7 bases from V and 4 bases from J, with 11 bases between. The CDR3 is 12 residues long. The germline CDR1 and CDR2 sequences are SNHLY and FYNNEI. CDR3 sequence: CASKAGGYEQYF. As DNA, the CDR3 is TGTGCCAGCAAAGCGGGTGGGTACGAGCAGTACTTC.

The chain recombines TRBV7-9 with TRBJ2-7, with TRBD2 matching over 7 bases. The CDR3 sequence is 14 residues long. V was pared by 5 bases and J by 2 bases, with 6 bases of the junction left unmatched. In germline, CDR1 is SEHNR, CDR2 FQNEAQ (reference sequence). The CDR3 region has the DNA TGTGCCAGCAGCAATCAAGCGGGGACCTACGAGCAGTACTTC. Translated, it gives CASSNQAGTYEQYF. The variable domain in full, completed from reference TRBV7-9 and TRBJ2-7, reads DTGVSQNPRHKITKRGQNVTFRCDPISEHNRLYWYRQTLGQGPEFLTYFQNEAQLEKSRLLSDRFSAERPKGSFSTLEIQRTEQGDSAMYLCASSNQAGTYEQYFGPGTRLTVT.

The chain is built from TRBV27 and TRBJ1-5; the D is unclear. Trimming took 5 bases from V and 2 from J, leaving 19 bases between them. This CDR3 comprises 17 residues. Germline V gene sequence: CDR1 MNHEY, CDR2 SMNVEV (reference sequence). The CDR3 spells CASSPGGNDPRNQPQHF. The DNA for the CDR3 is TGTGCCAGCAGTCCTGGCGGGAACGACCCTCGCAATCAGCCCCAGCATTTT.

The rearrangement links TRBV7-2 to TRBJ2-6; D is perhaps TRBD1 (6 bases). V lost 1 base to trimming and J lost 0 bases, with 10 bases between them. Germline V gives CDR1 SGHTA, CDR2 FQGNSA. CDR3 length: 17 residues. The chain's CDR3 is CASSLVGHFSGANVLTF. The CDR3 DNA reads TGTGCCAGCAGCTTAGTGGGACACTTCTCTGGGGCCAACGTCCTGACTTTC.